This TCR beta chain was documented in a study of beta chain features in type 1 diabetes. Turning to the study itself: Age, gender and cell yields were similar between patients and healthy donors.

Researchers reported sorting CD4+ naive, central memory, regulatory and stem cell-like memory cells via CD45RO/CCR7/CD25/CD127/CD95/CD27. All of the sorted populations showed purity greater than 95%. Unmatched junction bases numbered 1, after V lost 0 bases and J lost 6 bases. Per germline, CDR1 SEHNR and CDR2 FQNEAQ (reference sequence). The CDR3 spans 14 residues. Of the isolated RNA, all was reverse transcribed, and so the sequenced material was expressed TCRB transcripts. Roughly 3.6 million reads were obtained on average from naive, central memory and regulatory T cell samples. Here immunoSEQ multiplex PCR was the method, and the copy in TCRdb shows in-frame clones only, minus some. The top ten clones hold approximately 0.54% of a sample with about 160,000 clones, around 8.6% of them seen once. The study's findings and limits: Among all four CD4+ subsets, Type 1 diabetes patients had TCRB CDR3s that were moderately but significantly shorter.

This clone was seen only a few times. Its antigen is undetermined. The specimen sequenced was central memory CD4+ T cells from blood. The V gene is TRBV7-9, the J gene TRBJ1-2; 10 positions match TRBD1. This TCR was sampled from a woman aged 18-29 years with type 1 diabetes. CDR3 coding DNA: TGTGCCAGCAGCTTAGCAGGGACAGGGGATGGCTACACCTTC. It encodes CASSLAGTGDGYTF.